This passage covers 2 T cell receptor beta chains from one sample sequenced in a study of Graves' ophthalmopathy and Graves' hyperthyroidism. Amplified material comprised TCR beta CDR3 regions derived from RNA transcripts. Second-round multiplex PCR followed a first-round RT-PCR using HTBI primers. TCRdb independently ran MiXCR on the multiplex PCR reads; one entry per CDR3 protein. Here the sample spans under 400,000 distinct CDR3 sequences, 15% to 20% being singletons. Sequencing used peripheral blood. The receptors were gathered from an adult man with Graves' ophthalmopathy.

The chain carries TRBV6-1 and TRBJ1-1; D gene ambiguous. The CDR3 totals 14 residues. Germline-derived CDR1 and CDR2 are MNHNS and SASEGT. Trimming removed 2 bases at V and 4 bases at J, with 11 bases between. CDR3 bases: TGTGCCAGCAGTGAAAAGGGCAGTACCACTGAAGCTTTCTTT. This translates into CASSEKGSTTEAFF.

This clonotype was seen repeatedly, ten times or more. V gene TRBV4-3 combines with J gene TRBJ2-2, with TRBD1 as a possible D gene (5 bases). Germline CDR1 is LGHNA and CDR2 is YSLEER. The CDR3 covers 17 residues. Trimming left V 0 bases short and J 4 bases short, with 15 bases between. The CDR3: CASSQDIRTWGTGELFF. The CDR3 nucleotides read TGCGCCAGCAGCCAAGATATTAGGACATGGGGCACCGGGGAGCTGTTTTTT.